Shown below are 8 T cell receptor beta chains from a single sample sequenced in a study of blood T cell repertoires in COVID-19. Only in-frame clones appear in the TCRdb table, and some are missing; sequencing was by immunoSEQ multiplex PCR. The table includes around 60,000 clones, 60% to 80% detected once. The sequenced material came from peripheral blood. All receptors come from a man older than 75 with active or convalescent COVID-19.

This clone was observed a handful of times. This rearrangement joins TRBV7-2 to TRBJ2-5; D is possibly TRBD2 (5 bases). The CDR3 is made up of 15 amino acids. Germline CDR1 is SGHTA and CDR2 is FQGNSA. Trimming cost V 0 bases and J 5 bases, with 13 bases left between them. CDR3 coding DNA: TGTGCCAGCAGCTTAGCGTTGGGGAGATCTGAGACCCAGTACTTC. Protein product: CASSLALGRSETQYF.

This chain joins TRBV27 and TRBJ1-2; 7 bases map to TRBD1. The junction had 14 bases not matched to a gene; V was cut back by 6 bases and J by 7 bases. The CDR3 consists of 15 residues. Germline lookup yields CDR1 MNHEY and CDR2 SMNVEV (reference sequence). Written as DNA, the CDR3 is TGTGCCAGCAGCCTTGGGACAGCGCCTATGTTTGGCTACACCTTC. The encoded protein is CASSLGTAPMFGYTF.

This rearrangement joins TRBV7-3 to TRBJ2-3; 10 positions match TRBD2. The V and J ends lost 6 bases and 3 bases, in that order; junction bases with no gene match: 6. The CDR3 is 15 amino acids. CDR1 is SGHTA and CDR2 is FQGTGA in the germline V gene. The CDR3 spells CASRDPGLATDTQYF. Here the CDR3 DNA reads TGTGCCAGCAGGGATCCGGGACTAGCGACAGATACGCAGTATTTT.

This clone was observed once. The rearrangement uses TRBV5-1 and TRBJ2-3; 9 nucleotides align to TRBD2. Germline V gene lookup returns CDR1 SGHRS and CDR2 YFSETQ. The CDR3 consists of 18 residues. With 3 bases clipped from V and 0 bases from J, the junction kept 11 bases outside the gene matches. Here the CDR3 reads CASSYGKQRGASTDTQYF. CDR3 DNA: TGCGCCAGCAGCTATGGGAAACAGCGGGGGGCGAGCACAGATACGCAGTATTTT.

This clone was counted once. The chain recombines TRBV7-6 with TRBJ2-1; 11 bases agree with TRBD2. The CDR3 runs to 18 residues. Germline V gene lookup returns CDR1 SGHVS and CDR2 FNYEAQ. The V gene end was trimmed by 0 bases and the J gene end by 2 bases; junction bases not matched to a gene: 6. The CDR3 reads CASSLAGGSGGAYNEQFF. In nucleotides, the CDR3 is TGTGCCAGCAGCTTAGCGGGAGGTAGCGGGGGGGCCTACAATGAGCAGTTCTTC.

With regard to this clone: At one end the junction does not follow the germline gene, possibly because of a read error. The chain uses TRBV11-2 and TRBJ2-5; possibly TRBD1 for D (5 bases). CDR3 size: 15 residues. Germline V lookup: CDR1 SGHAT, CDR2 FQNNGV. The CDR3 DNA sequence: TGTGCCAGCAGCGTAGATAGGGGCGAGAGACAGACCCAGTACTTC. It is translated as CASSVDRGERQTQYF.

CDR3 sequence reads: CASSLGGGASYEQYF. CDR3 in DNA: TGTGCCAGCAGCTTAGGAGGGGGCGCATCCTACGAGCAGTACTTC. The chain uses TRBV7-7 and TRBJ2-7, with TRBD1 matching 7 bases. The CDR3 extends over 15 amino acids. After removal of 1 base from V and 1 base from J, the junction contained 4 bases not matched to a gene. The germline V gene has CDR1 SSHAT and CDR2 FNYEAQ (reference sequence).

The V call is TRBV2, the J call TRBJ2-3; tentatively, D is TRBD1 (6 bases). Germline CDR1 is SNHLY and CDR2 is FYNNEI. Trimming cost V 4 bases and J 3 bases, with 11 bases left between them. This CDR3 spans 14 amino acids. The CDR3 sequence is CASSGGQETDTQYF. The CDR3 region has the DNA TGTGCCAGCAGTGGGGGGCAGGAGACAGATACGCAGTATTTT.